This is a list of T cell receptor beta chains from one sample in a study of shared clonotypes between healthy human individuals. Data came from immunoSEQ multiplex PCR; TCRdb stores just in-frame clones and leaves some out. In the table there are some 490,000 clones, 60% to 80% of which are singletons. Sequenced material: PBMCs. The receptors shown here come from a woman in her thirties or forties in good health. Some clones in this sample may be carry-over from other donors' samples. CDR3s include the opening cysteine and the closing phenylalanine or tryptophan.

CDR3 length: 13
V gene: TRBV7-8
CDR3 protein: CASSPHADYEQYF

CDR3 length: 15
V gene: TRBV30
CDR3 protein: CAWSVQPNMNTEAFF

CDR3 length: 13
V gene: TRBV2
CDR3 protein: CASSDYRAYEQFF

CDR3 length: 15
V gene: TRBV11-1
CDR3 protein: CASTGQGLSKETQYF

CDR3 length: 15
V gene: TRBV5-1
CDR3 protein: CASSLGIDGNQPQHF

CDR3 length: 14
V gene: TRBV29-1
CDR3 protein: CSVEGTANTGELFF

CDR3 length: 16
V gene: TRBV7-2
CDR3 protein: CASSLWGVGQGYEQYF

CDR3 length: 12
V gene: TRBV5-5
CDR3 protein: CASSFRENEQFF

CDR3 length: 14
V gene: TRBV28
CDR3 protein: CASSLQGPNYEQYF

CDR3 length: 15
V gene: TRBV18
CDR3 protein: CASSPLLASQETQYF

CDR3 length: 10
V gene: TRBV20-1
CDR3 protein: CSAADYGYTF

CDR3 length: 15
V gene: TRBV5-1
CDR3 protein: CASYLDITNTGELFF

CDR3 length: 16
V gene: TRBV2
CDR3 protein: CASSPKPGQVRQPQHF

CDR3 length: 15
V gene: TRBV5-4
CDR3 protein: CASSLDKLAAYEQYF

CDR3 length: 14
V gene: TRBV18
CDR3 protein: CASSPDRLNTEAFF

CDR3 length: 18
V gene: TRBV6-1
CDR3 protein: CASSEVRKGWRQTYEQYF